This TCR beta chain is drawn from a study of shared clonotypes between healthy human individuals. Regarding the study as a whole: It was expected that sequencing depth would affect clonotype sharing among donors.

Each PCR replicate from the sorted subsets contained about 180 ng DNA, which is tens of thousands of T cell genomes. Assay used: immunoSEQ multiplex PCR; TCRdb lists only in-frame clones, some missing. The sample includes over 850,000 clones, more than 75% of them seen just once. This clone appeared a few times. Its cognate antigen is unknown. The V end was cut by 0 bases, the J end by 4 bases, with 15 bases between. The CDR3 spans 16 residues. Looked up from germline, CDR1 is MNHEY and CDR2 is SVGAGI. Source material: memory CD4+ T cells from PBMCs. Subset denoted: CD45RA-negative fraction. The J gene is TRBJ1-2, the V gene TRBV6-5; a possible D gene is TRBD1 (5 bases). The TCR originated in a man younger than 35 in good health. Some clones in this sample may be carry-over from other donors' samples. CDR3 sequence reads: CASSYSGTGALYGYTF. CDR3 DNA: TGTGCCAGCAGTTACTCGGGGACGGGAGCCCTCTATGGCTACACCTTC.